This TCR beta chain was found in a study of T cells expressing NK-cell markers. TCRdb reprocessed the 5' RACE reads, keeping one entry per CDR3 protein, no DNA. The repertoire table contains 500,000 to 700,000 distinct CDR3 sequences. CDR1 is SGHRS and CDR2 is YFSETQ in the germline V gene. The CDR3 contains 13 residues. The origin of this receptor is a man aged 18-30 years in good health. Specimen: blood T cells: a sorted CD56 or NKG2C T cell subset, CD4+ or CD8+ T cells, or bulk PBMC T cells (not recorded which). The V and J genes are TRBV5-1 and TRBJ2-7; there is no DNA to check the TCRdb D call of TRBD1. Here the CDR3 reads CASSLGGVYEQYF.